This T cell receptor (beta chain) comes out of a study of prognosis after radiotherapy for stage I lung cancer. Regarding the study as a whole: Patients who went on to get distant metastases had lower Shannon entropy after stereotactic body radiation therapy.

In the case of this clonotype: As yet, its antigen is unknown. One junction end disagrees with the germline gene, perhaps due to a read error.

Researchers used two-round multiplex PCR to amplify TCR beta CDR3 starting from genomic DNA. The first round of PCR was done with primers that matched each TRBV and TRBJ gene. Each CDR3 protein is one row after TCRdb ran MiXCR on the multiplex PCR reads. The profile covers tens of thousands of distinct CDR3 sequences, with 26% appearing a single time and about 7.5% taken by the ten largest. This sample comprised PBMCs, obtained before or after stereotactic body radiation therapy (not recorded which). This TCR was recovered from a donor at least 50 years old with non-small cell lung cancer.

CDR3 bases: TGTGCCAGCAGCAAGAGTAATGTGGGCGAGCAGAACTTC. Amino acid sequence: CASSKSNVGEQNF. The V gene is TRBV7-6, the J gene TRBJ2-7; D gene ambiguous. Per the germline V gene, CDR1 is SGHVS and CDR2 is FNYEAQ. The length of the CDR3 is 13 residues.